Listed here are 19 T cell receptor beta chains from one sample, sequenced in a study of T cell repertoires in cytomegalovirus infection. TCRdb reprocessed the reads with MiXCR, giving one entry per CDR3 protein. The data hold around 280,000 distinct CDR3 sequences, with roughly 15% observed a single time. The sample was PBMCs. The receptor source for this set is a human donor in good health (CMV status not recorded). Some clones in this sample may be carry-over from other donors' samples.

This clonotype was found many times. The chain is built from TRBV7-2 and TRBJ1-2, with no clear D. The germline V gene encodes CDR1 SGHTA and CDR2 FQGNSA. Trimming removed 1 base at V and 4 bases at J, with 10 bases between. The CDR3 length is 14 residues. CDR3 sequence (DNA): TGTGCCAGCAGCTTAGTCTCAGGAGGCTATGGCTACACCTTC. This codes for CASSLVSGGYGYTF.

A few counts support this clonotype. This chain connects TRBV10-2 to TRBJ1-5; D gene ambiguous. Germline-derived CDR1 and CDR2 are WSHSY and SAAADI. Deletions cut 7 bases from V and 3 bases from J, with 10 bases between. The CDR3 runs 13 residues. For the CDR3, the DNA is TGCGCCAGCAAGAGAGATCTCAATCAGCCCCAGCATTTT. This translates into CASKRDLNQPQHF.

The V call is TRBV11-2, the J call TRBJ1-5; D gene uncertain. Germline CDR1 is SGHAT and CDR2 is FQNNGV. With 1 base removed from V and 2 bases from J, the gap between germline ends came to 12 bases. The CDR3 is made up of 16 amino acids. For the CDR3, the DNA is TGTGCCAGCAGCTTAGGAGATAGTTGGGGCAATCAGCCCCAGCATTTT. Amino acid sequence: CASSLGDSWGNQPQHF.

This clonotype was found many times. The chain joins TRBV7-9 to TRBJ1-2; D uncertain. Trimming pared 3 bases from V and 7 bases from J, leaving 9 bases between. Germline V gives CDR1 SEHNR, CDR2 FQNEAQ (reference sequence). CDR3 length equals 12 residues. The CDR3 DNA reads as TGTGCCAGCAGCTTCCAAGAGCCTGGCTACACCTTC. It encodes CASSFQEPGYTF.

The chain combines TRBV20-1 with TRBJ1-2; 8 positions agree with TRBD1. Trimming removed 3 bases from V and 6 bases from J; junction bases left unmatched: 9. Germline CDR1 and CDR2: DFQATT and SNEGSKA (reference sequence). CDR3 length: 14 amino acids. The CDR3 loop is CSARGLTTGDGYTF. CDR3 nucleotides: TGCAGTGCTAGGGGGCTAACGACAGGGGATGGCTACACCTTC.

The sample holds many counts of this clonotype. The chain joins TRBV29-1 to TRBJ2-3; 7 nucleotides align to TRBD2. The CDR3 totals 18 residues. Looked up from germline, CDR1 is SQVTM and CDR2 is ANQGSEA. The ends lost 6 bases at V and 0 bases at J; junction bases unmatched: 18. The DNA of the CDR3 is TGCAGCGTCTGTGGGTCGGCTAGCGGACAACCTAGCACAGATACGCAGTATTTT. Its translation is CSVCGSASGQPSTDTQYF.

This clonotype has a handful of counts. The chain employs TRBV20-1 and TRBJ1-4; a weak D match, TRBD1 (6 bases). Germline V gene lookup returns CDR1 DFQATT and CDR2 SNEGSKA (reference sequence). V was pared by 5 bases and J by 6 bases, with 13 bases between. The CDR3 loop spans 13 amino acids. For the CDR3, the DNA is TGCAGTGCTCTTACAGGGACCGATGAAAAACTGTTTTTT. It yields the protein CSALTGTDEKLFF.

The chain uses TRBV4-3 and TRBJ2-1, with 16 bases matching TRBD2. The germline V gene encodes CDR1 LGHNA and CDR2 YSLEER. J gave up 7 bases and V 2 bases, and 14 bases lay outside the gene matches. The length of the CDR3 is 20 residues. This CDR3 is CASSQWEPGTSGRAGNEQFF. CDR3 DNA sequence: TGCGCCAGCAGCCAATGGGAACCCGGGACTAGCGGGAGGGCCGGGAATGAGCAGTTCTTC.

This clonotype was counted at least ten times. The chain has TRBV7-2 and TRBJ1-1; D is perhaps TRBD1 (5 bases). V lost 5 bases and J lost 5, with 18 bases in between. Germline loops: CDR1 SGHTA, CDR2 FQGNSA. The length of the CDR3 is 15 residues. CDR3 nucleotides: TGTGCCAGCAGCGCGCAAGGGCGGGGGGTGACTGAAGCTTTCTTT. Translating gives CASSAQGRGVTEAFF.

This clonotype has a count of ten or more. The chain uses TRBV7-8 and TRBJ2-1; TRBD2 aligns across 8 bases. The CDR3 is 14 residues long. Germline loops: CDR1 SGHVS, CDR2 FQNEAQ. J lost 8 bases, V lost 5 bases, and 8 bases had no gene match. CDR3 amino acids: CASSTGTSMYEQFF. In nucleotides, the CDR3 is TGTGCCAGCAGCACGGGGACTAGTATGTATGAGCAGTTCTTC.

This clonotype was seen ten or more times. The chain combines TRBV7-2 with TRBJ1-1, with TRBD1 identical over 7 bases. CDR3 length: 14 residues. Per germline, CDR1 SGHTA and CDR2 FQGNSA. With V trimmed by 2 bases and J by 4 bases, 4 bases remained unmatched. CDR3 nucleotides: TGTGCCAGCAGCTTAATAAGGGGGCTCACTGAAGCTTTCTTT. Translated: CASSLIRGLTEAFF.

This clonotype came up a few times. The chain uses TRBV15 and TRBJ1-3; weak D call: TRBD1 (6 bases). Germline assignment: CDR1 LNHNV and CDR2 YYDKDF (reference sequence). CDR3 length equals 15 residues. Trimming stripped 0 bases from V and 4 bases from J, with 10 bases between. CDR3 residues: CATSRDRGGGNTIYF. The CDR3 region has the DNA TGTGCCACCAGCAGAGACAGGGGAGGAGGAAACACCATATATTTT.

The V gene is TRBV5-6, the J gene TRBJ1-1, with D tentatively TRBD1 (5 bases). The CDR3 is 14 amino acids. The germline V gene encodes CDR1 SGHDT and CDR2 YYEEEE. The germline V and J ends were trimmed by 2 bases and 6 bases, with 14 bases remaining between them. CDR3 nucleotides: TGTGCCAGCAGCTTCAGGGAAAGCAGGGCTGAAGCTTTCTTT. Translating it yields CASSFRESRAEAFF.

Many counts were recorded for this clonotype. The chain employs TRBV7-9 and TRBJ2-5; weak D call: TRBD2 (5 bases). The germline V and J ends were trimmed by 3 bases and 5 bases, with 7 bases remaining between them. The CDR3 covers 12 residues. Germline V CDR1 and CDR2: SEHNR, FQNEAQ (reference sequence). The DNA of the CDR3 is TGTGCCAGCAGCTTGGTAGCGGAGACCCAGTACTTC. Protein sequence: CASSLVAETQYF.

V and J are TRBV2 and TRBJ2-1, with 11 bases matching TRBD2. This CDR3 has 14 amino acids. Germline CDR1 reads SNHLY; CDR2 reads FYNNEI. After removal of 7 bases from V and 9 bases from J, the junction contained 8 bases not matched to a gene. CDR3 bases: TGTGCCAGCACTACACTAGCGGGAGTGGGTGAGCAGTTCTTC. As protein: CASTTLAGVGEQFF.

This clonotype has a count of ten or more. V and J are TRBV28 and TRBJ2-2, with D perhaps matching TRBD1 (5 bases). The CDR3 is 19 residues long. The germline gives CDR1 MDHEN, CDR2 SYDVKM. The germline V and J ends were trimmed by 3 bases and 0 bases, with 20 bases remaining between them. The CDR3 DNA is TGTGCCAGCAGTTTTGTCACAGGCCCCCGCTCATCGAACACCGGGGAGCTGTTTTTT. Its protein product is CASSFVTGPRSSNTGELFF.

At least ten counts were recorded for this clonotype. This rearrangement joins TRBV4-1 to TRBJ1-4; 8 nucleotides align to TRBD1. The germline CDR1 and CDR2 sequences are MGHRA and YSYEKL. This CDR3 comprises 14 residues. V lost 5 bases and J lost 6; bases outside the gene matches: 5. CDR3 loop: CASSAQGVDEKLFF. The CDR3 coding sequence is TGCGCCAGCAGCGCACAGGGGGTAGATGAAAAACTGTTTTTT.

There are a few counts of this clonotype. The chain links TRBV3-1 to TRBJ2-5; D is undetermined. Trimming removed 0 bases from V and 2 bases from J, with 13 bases in between. The CDR3 spans 16 residues. Germline V CDR1 and CDR2: LGHDT, YNNKEL (reference sequence). CDR3 DNA: TGTGCCAGCAGCCAAGAGGGTCCACGCCCGCAAGAGACCCAGTACTTC. This gives the protein CASSQEGPRPQETQYF.

V usage is TRBV10-3 and J usage is TRBJ2-3; a possible D gene is TRBD2 (5 bases). The CDR3 covers 14 residues. Germline V CDR1 and CDR2: ENHRY, SYGVKD. V was trimmed by 4 bases and J by 0 bases, leaving 8 bases between them. The CDR3 loop reads CAISGGWSTDTQYF. Written as DNA, the CDR3 is TGTGCCATCAGTGGCGGGTGGAGCACAGATACGCAGTATTTT.